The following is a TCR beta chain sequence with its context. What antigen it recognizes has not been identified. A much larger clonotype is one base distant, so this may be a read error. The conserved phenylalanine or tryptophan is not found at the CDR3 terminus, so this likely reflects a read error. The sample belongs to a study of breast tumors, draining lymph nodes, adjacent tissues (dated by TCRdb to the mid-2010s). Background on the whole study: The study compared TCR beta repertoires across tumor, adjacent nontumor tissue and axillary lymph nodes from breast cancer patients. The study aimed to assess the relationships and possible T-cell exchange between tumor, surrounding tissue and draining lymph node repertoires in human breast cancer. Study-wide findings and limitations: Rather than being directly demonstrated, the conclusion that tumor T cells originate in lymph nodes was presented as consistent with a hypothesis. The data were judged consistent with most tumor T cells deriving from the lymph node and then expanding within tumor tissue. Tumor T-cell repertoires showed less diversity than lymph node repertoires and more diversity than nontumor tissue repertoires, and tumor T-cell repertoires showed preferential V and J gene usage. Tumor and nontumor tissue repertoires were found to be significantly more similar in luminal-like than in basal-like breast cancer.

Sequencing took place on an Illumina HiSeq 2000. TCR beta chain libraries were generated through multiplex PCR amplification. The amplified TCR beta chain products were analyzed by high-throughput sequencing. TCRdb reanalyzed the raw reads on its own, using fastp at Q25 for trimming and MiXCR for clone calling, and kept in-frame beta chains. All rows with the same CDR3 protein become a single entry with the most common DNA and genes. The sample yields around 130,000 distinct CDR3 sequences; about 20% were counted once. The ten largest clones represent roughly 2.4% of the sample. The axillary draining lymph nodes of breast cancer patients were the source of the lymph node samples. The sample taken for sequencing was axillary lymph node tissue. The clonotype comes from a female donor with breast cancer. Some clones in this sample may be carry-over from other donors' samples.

The bases read TGCAGTGCTAGCCCCAGTAATGAGCAGTTCTCC. Translation gives CSASPSNEQFS. This receptor chain uses TRBV20-1 and TRBJ2-1; the D segment cannot be called with confidence. V is pared back by 3 bases and J by 7 bases, with 7 bases lying between the germline termini. CDR1 and CDR2 (DFQATT, SNEGSKA) derive from the germline V gene (reference sequence). 11 amino acids form the CDR3, both terminal residues included. Only CDR3 DNA is held: 33 bases, read in frame from base 1.